This entry describes one TCR beta chain. Its binding antigen is unknown. No clone much larger than this one lies a single base away; base qualities are absent. Samples from volunteer blood donors who had recovered from COVID-19 were contributed by a second Seattle source. Each collaborating institution followed its own protocols to collect whole blood in K2EDTA tubes. For TCRbeta analysis, collaborators shipped samples in one of three forms: frozen whole blood, isolated PBMCs, or DNA extracted from either of those sample types. TCRbeta CDR3 regions were amplified from genomic DNA by means of the immunoSEQ Assay, a bias-controlled multiplex PCR. For the original study's pipeline: Nucleated cell counts per sample were estimated from amplification of reference gene primers within the assay. To quantify the absolute abundance of each unique TCRbeta CDR3 rearrangement, sequence reads were collapsed and filtered. For each sample, productive Simpson clonality was calculated as the square root of Simpson's diversity index over productive rearrangements. TCRdb holds this immuneACCESS table with in-frame rearrangements only. Some clones are missing; in checked studies, unresolved V genes explain under half, and the rest has no known cause. D and trimming were read from the DNA, whereas the V and J calls and clone size are those reported in that table. This sample comprises 300,000 to 350,000 clones, 90% to 95% of them detected only once. Of the sample, more than 3% falls within the top ten clones.

The source of the sample is a study of blood T cell repertoires in COVID-19 (dated by TCRdb to about 2020). Looking at the study overall: Collaborator samples came from the United States, Italy and Spain and covered acute and convalescent phases of COVID-19. Subjects who had been exposed to COVID-19, were actively infected with it, or had recovered from it provided the deeply sampled blood TCRbeta repertoires that made up the dataset. The material from the prospective study consisted of cDNA or gDNA derived from T cells, B-cell-depleted T cells, or PBMCs. The repertoires were released in a freely available public database intended as a resource for research on the immune response to SARS-CoV-2. Nearly every sample came with metadata listing a de-identified subject ID, COVID-19 status, age in years and sex. Samples were obtained from the ongoing ImmuneRACE study (first 160 participants) and from 1,254 subjects provided by 6 global collaborators. Where HLA class I and class II types were available, the types were taken from metadata supplied by the sample provider, not from assay-based typing.

Based on the germline V gene, the CDR1 and CDR2 sequences are SGHNT and YENEEA. The CDR3 goes from the cysteine to the phenylalanine over 16 residues. The DNA shown is the 48-base CDR3, in frame from base 1. Trimmed from V: 2 bases; trimmed from J: 5 bases; junction bases lacking a gene match: 7. Broad study findings and their caveats: How much clinical and demographic metadata was included differed by source and by participant, and the metadata was provided uncurated.

Recombination connected TRBV11-3 to TRBJ2-1; 9 bases in between match TRBD2. Sequencing was performed on peripheral blood. The sequence was collected from a young woman who had recovered from COVID-19. The sequenced DNA is TGTGCCAGCAGCTTAAGCGGGAGGTCCCTTCACAATGAGCAGTTCTTC. Its translation is CASSLSGRSLHNEQFF.